A single sample gave rise to the 15 T cell receptor beta chains below, sequenced in a study of blood T cell repertoires in COVID-19. The repertoire was sequenced with immunoSEQ multiplex PCR; TCRdb's copy has only in-frame clones and lacks some. Of 45,000 to 70,000 clones in the sample, roughly 82% were seen once. The sample taken for sequencing was peripheral blood. The receptors here all came from an elderly woman with acute or convalescent COVID-19.

CDR3 protein: CASSHRTSGDYNEQFF. DNA for the CDR3: TGTGCCAGCTCTCATCGGACTAGCGGGGACTACAATGAGCAGTTCTTC. The rearrangement links TRBV18 to TRBJ2-1, with 12 nucleotides matching TRBD2. V was clipped by 6 bases and J by 3 bases; unmatched bases: 6. The CDR3 has 16 residues. Germline lookup yields CDR1 KGHSH and CDR2 LQKENI.

J is TRBJ2-7 and V is TRBV27; D may be TRBD2 (5 bases). V was clipped by 9 bases and J by 3 bases, with 27 bases between them. There are 17 residues in the CDR3. The germline CDR1 and CDR2 sequences are MNHEY and SMNVEV (reference sequence). The CDR3 spells CARVEGERLLHLYEQYF. The CDR3 DNA is TGTGCCAGGGTTGAGGGAGAGAGACTTCTACACCTCTACGAGCAGTACTTC.

This sequence joins TRBV15 and TRBJ2-1; 12 bases match TRBD2. This CDR3 has 16 amino acids. Germline loops: CDR1 LNHNV, CDR2 YYDKDF (reference sequence). Trimming took 5 bases from V and 8 from J; bases not matched to a gene: 10. Here the CDR3 DNA reads TGTGCCACCAGCGGAATGACTAGCGGGAGTGGAGATGAGCAGTTCTTC. Amino acids: CATSGMTSGSGDEQFF.

The chain has TRBV7-6 and TRBJ2-7, with D possibly TRBD1 on 6 matching bases. The CDR3 covers 14 residues. Germline V gene data show CDR1 as SGHVS and CDR2 as FNYEAQ. Trimming took 3 bases from V and 5 from J, leaving 14 bases between them. This chain's CDR3 is CASSFFGRGDEQYF. For the CDR3, the DNA is TGTGCCAGCAGCTTTTTCGGCAGGGGCGACGAGCAGTACTTC.

The chain carries TRBV27 and TRBJ1-2; 8 bases line up with TRBD1. J was trimmed by 6 bases and V by 6 bases; bases with no gene match: 6. Germline values: CDR1 MNHEY, CDR2 SMNVEV (reference sequence). The CDR3 is 13 amino acids. The chain's CDR3 is CASSKTGVHGYTF. CDR3 in DNA: TGTGCCAGCAGCAAGACAGGGGTCCATGGCTACACCTTC.

The chain carries TRBV6-5 and TRBJ1-2; 7 bases map to TRBD1. The J segment lost 5 bases and the V segment lost 8 bases, leaving 11 bases of the junction unmatched. CDR1 MNHEY and CDR2 SVGAGI come from the germline V gene. The length of the CDR3 is 14 residues. The DNA for the CDR3 is TGTGCCAGCGTCTCGGACAGGCCCATTTATGGCTACACCTTC. It is translated as CASVSDRPIYGYTF.

Only a few counts were recorded for this clone. J is TRBJ2-5 and V is TRBV5-1, with 14 bases that match TRBD2. Trimming took 4 bases from V and 5 from J; bases not matched to a gene: 7. This CDR3 is 16 amino acids long. Looked up from germline, CDR1 is SGHRS and CDR2 is YFSETQ. CDR3: CASSPGLAGGLETQYF. The CDR3 DNA reads TGCGCCAGCAGCCCCGGACTAGCGGGGGGTTTGGAGACCCAGTACTTC.

The chain carries TRBV15 and TRBJ2-5; D possibly corresponds to TRBD2 (5 bases). The ends were cut back, 0 bases at V and 6 bases at J, with 17 bases in the middle. Germline lookup yields CDR1 LNHNV and CDR2 YYDKDF (reference sequence). This CDR3 has 16 amino acids. The CDR3 protein is CATSRDSLATRKTQYF. CDR3 DNA sequence: TGTGCCACCAGCAGAGATTCGCTAGCCACTCGGAAGACCCAGTACTTC.

This chain links TRBV5-1 with TRBJ2-7; D may be TRBD1 (5 bases). Trimming removed 1 base at V and 1 base at J, with 9 bases between. CDR1 and CDR2 from the germline V gene are SGHRS and YFSETQ. The length of the CDR3 is 14 residues. This CDR3 is CASSLKGVSYEQYF. CDR3 DNA sequence: TGCGCCAGCAGCTTGAAAGGGGTTTCCTACGAGCAGTACTTC.

The chain joins TRBV5-5 to TRBJ2-6; 8 bases agree with TRBD2. CDR1 is SGHKS and CDR2 is YYEKEE in the germline V gene (reference sequence). This CDR3 is built from 17 residues. The V and J ends lost 1 base and 6 bases, in that order; junction bases with no gene match: 9. The CDR3 region has the DNA TGTGCCAGCAGCTTGACTAGCGGTTCTCTCTTGGCCAACGTCCTGACTTTC. Protein product: CASSLTSGSLLANVLTF. Variable domain in full (rest from reference TRBV5-5 and TRBJ2-6): DAGVTQSPTHLIKTRGQQVTLRCSPISGHKSVSWYQQVLGQGPQFIFQYYEKEERGRGNFPDRFSARQFPNYSSELNVNALLLGDSALYLCASSLTSGSLLANVLTFGAGSRLTVL.

J is TRBJ2-3 and V is TRBV29-1, with TRBD2 matching 12 bases. Germline CDR1 reads SQVTM; CDR2 reads ANQGSEA. The CDR3 contains 16 residues. V trimming: 4 bases; J trimming: 3 bases; junction bases outside the gene matches: 8. The CDR3 loop reads CSVGLAGASVTDTQYF. The DNA for the CDR3 is TGCAGCGTTGGACTAGCGGGAGCGAGTGTTACAGATACGCAGTATTTT.

This clone was picked up one time. The chain couples TRBV7-2 to TRBJ1-5, with 8 bases that match TRBD1. The CDR3 runs 14 residues. V was pared by 5 bases and J by 4 bases, with 4 bases of the junction left unmatched. Germline loops: CDR1 SGHTA, CDR2 FQGNSA. The CDR3 sequence: CASSLQGGNQPQHF. For the CDR3, the DNA is TGTGCCAGCAGCCTACAGGGGGGGAATCAGCCCCAGCATTTT.

The CDR3 sequence is CASRKGQDYGYTF. For the CDR3, the DNA is TGTGCCAGCAGAAAGGGACAGGACTATGGCTACACCTTC. The J gene is TRBJ1-2, the V gene TRBV6-5; TRBD1 agrees at 8 bases. Germline lookup yields CDR1 MNHEY and CDR2 SVGAGI. The V segment lost 6 bases and the J segment 3 bases; nucleotides outside the gene matches: 3. The CDR3 runs to 13 residues.

This chain joins TRBV10-2 and TRBJ1-1, with 8 positions matching TRBD1. The junction had 17 bases not matched to a gene; V was cut back by 6 bases and J by 5 bases. This CDR3 comprises 17 residues. Germline values: CDR1 WSHSY, CDR2 SAAADI. The CDR3 here is CASSGDRGIVGLTEAFF. DNA of the CDR3: TGCGCCAGCAGCGGAGACAGGGGCATAGTAGGATTGACTGAAGCTTTCTTT.

Here the CDR3 reads CASSQDPITTGAYSYEQYF. CDR3 in DNA: TGTGCCAGCAGCCAAGACCCTATTACGACAGGGGCATACTCCTACGAGCAGTACTTC. This chain links TRBV4-2 with TRBJ2-7, with 8 bases identical to TRBD1. Germline V gene data show CDR1 as LGHNA and CDR2 as YNFKEQ. Trimming removed 0 bases from V and 0 bases from J; junction bases left unmatched: 13. There are 19 residues in the CDR3.